This T cell receptor beta chain was obtained from a study of blood T cell repertoires in COVID-19. Study overall: The United States, Italy and Spain supplied acute and convalescent COVID-19 samples. From T cells, B-cell-depleted T cells, or PBMCs came the material, which was cDNA or gDNA.

In the study's own analysis: Reference gene primer amplification yielded estimated nucleated cell counts. The repertoire was sequenced with immunoSEQ multiplex PCR; TCRdb's copy has only in-frame clones and lacks some. Clone size and V and J calls were adopted from that table, with D and trimming inferred from the DNA. The repertoire holds 100,000 to 120,000 clones, with less than 85% as singletons. The CDR3 runs 14 residues. Germline-derived CDR1 and CDR2 are MDHEN and SYDVKM. The V end lost 5 bases, the J end lost 3 bases, and 10 bases lay between the germline ends. Sequenced sample: peripheral blood. The chain uses TRBV28 and TRBJ2-2; D gene ambiguous. This receptor was taken from a woman at least 80 years old with acute or convalescent COVID-19. CDR3 DNA: TGTGCCAGCAGTATCTGGGCCGACACCGGGGAGCTGTTTTTT. It specifies CASSIWADTGELFF.